The sequence of this TCR beta chain was determined in a study of cytomegalovirus exposure and HLA in healthy donors listed by TCRdb under 2017. Study-wide context: In an earlier analysis of 587 of the donors, 250 to 350 Gb of sequence data and roughly 100 million unique TCR beta sequences from roughly 190 million T cells were reported. Roughly 300 gigabases of sequencing data and 70 million to 95 million unique TCR sequences made up an early release that covered around 640 HLA-typed donors. Of the roughly 400 genotyped donors, 75% to 85% were placed in the genetic ancestry cluster associated with self-reported Caucasian donors. The study aimed to test whether cataloging public T cell receptors could reveal signatures of past pathogen exposure. The T cell repertoires of around 670 subjects were profiled by immunosequencing and related to cytomegalovirus serostatus. Along with the 666-subject first cohort, a separate validation cohort of over a hundred different subjects was used. To predict cytomegalovirus infection status, the study brought together high-throughput TCR immunosequencing, statistical association of individual TCRs with disease status, and machine learning. A later analysis re-analyzed previously published TCR beta repertoires from about 600 donors and added high-resolution HLA genotyping to study TCR occurrence patterns. In the later analysis, no new phenotypic data were used to find candidate immune exposures; instead, reliance was placed on TCR beta sequences and their occurrence across donors. An earlier analysis of 587 of the donors applied high-throughput TCR beta sequencing to assess whether each TCR beta V gene segment acted as functional or pseudogenic. Donor age, sex, ethnicity and CMV serostatus were compiled alongside the repertoire data. In a later genetic analysis, genome-wide SNP genotypes for about 55% of the roughly 700 donors were used, and that subset was treated as a discovery cohort. Every repertoire in the discovery cohort had been generated on one and the same sequencing platform. HLA typing included class I and class II loci at four-digit resolution. The number of typed donors differed by locus: about 620-640 for A, B, C, DRB1 and DQB1; 522 for DQA1; some 610 for DPA1; and around 470 for DPB1. Several DR-DQ haplotypes were treated as single units for association and clustering because of strong linkage in the cohort. Among under 450 genotyped donors of the cohort, an average of roughly 240,000 unique TCR beta nucleotide sequences were sequenced per donor, roughly a sixth of them non-productive. The paper as a whole reports these results and caveats: Most CMV-associated TCR beta chains appeared to be HLA-restricted in a later analysis, and the HLA associations seemed to be driven largely by CMV exposure. At a false discovery rate of 0.05, a later analysis linked some 17,000 TCR beta sequences to specific HLA alleles. In vitro tests confirmed that a few of the cytomegalovirus-associated TCR beta chains recognize cytomegalovirus antigens. Several of the top co-occurrence clusters appeared to be linked to parvovirus B19, influenza, CMV and Epstein-Barr virus, according to a later analysis. In the study, around 150 TCR beta chains were listed as associated with cytomegalovirus. In both the original and validation cohorts, the classifier was reported to diagnose cytomegalovirus status with high specificity and sensitivity. While some public TCRs were present in many individuals, most TCR sequences turned up only very rarely across donors. In a later genetic analysis, fewer N-insertions in productive TCRs were reported among donors in an Asian-associated ancestry cluster than the approximately 710-donor mean. The authors suggested that the approach could potentially be extended to other disease states and immunological phenotypes. Because HLA typing was missing for some donors at each locus, association tests included only the typed subset. In an earlier analysis of over 550 of the donors, most TCR beta V segments were observed in productive rearrangements about 87% or about 30% of the time, broadly matching IMGT annotations. Immune exposure information for the cohort was limited to CMV serostatus. In a later analysis, TCR association rates were found to vary across HLA loci, with the most associated TCRs seen for DRB1 alleles and the fewest for HLA-C alleles. In a later analysis, HLA-associated TCR beta chains showed more clonal expansion and lower generation probabilities than non-associated chains that were equally common. Presence/absence analyses assumed roughly uniform sequencing depth across donors, an assumption that may not hold. Some IMGT-functional V segments, including TRBV6-2 and TRBV6-3, could not be told apart with the 87-base-pair reads, so those segments were excluded. In this cohort, only TCR beta chains were sequenced, and detectable features were limited by the absence of alpha or paired-chain data. Linkage disequilibrium might explain the correlated functional status among segregating V segments, but an unknown experimental factor could not be excluded. When HLA alleles, especially DR and DQ, strongly co-occurred, attributing TCR associations to individual alleles was difficult. Because counts were too low, 15 to 20 rarely observed V segments, including chromosome 9 orphons, were excluded from the earlier analysis of fewer than 650 of the donors. A further reported finding was that TCR beta sequences accurately predicted the HLA-A and HLA-B alleles for most subjects in the first cohort. An association between a missense DCLRE1C variant and V-gene and J-gene trimming of TCR beta chains was found in a later genetic analysis and replicated in an independent cohort. A cluster of highly shared sequence variants was judged likely to be a technical artifact of the sequencing pipeline.

About this clone: Its antigen specificity is not known. No base quality values were provided; no much bigger clone lies one nucleotide off.

Preparation of the library involved the immunoSEQ multiplex PCR assay. A mixture of 60 forward primers for TCR Vbeta segments and 13 reverse primers for TCR Jbeta segments was used in the multiplex PCR. A multiplex PCR assay on genomic DNA amplified the CDR3 region of rearranged TCR beta genes. The amplified TCR beta libraries were sequenced on the Illumina HiSeq System as 87-base-pair reads. The paper's processing steps were these. A later analysis counted about 80 million unique TCR beta chains across the approximately 700 repertoires, and 10 million to 12 million of these chains were shared by at least two donors. To remove PCR and sequencing errors, raw reads were error-corrected and collapsed into unique sequences using a nearest-neighbor algorithm that merged closely related sequences. CDR3 sequences were aligned to IMGT reference sequences to assign V, D and J gene segments. For a sequence to be retained, at least a six-nucleotide match to both a V gene segment and a J gene segment was required. Rearrangements were classified as productive when the CDR3 lacked stop codons and remained in frame with V and J, and all other rearrangements were classified as non-productive. CDR3 was defined according to IMGT convention as the region running from the second conserved V-encoded cysteine to the conserved J-encoded phenylalanine. Sequences without an unambiguous match to a single V gene segment were excluded from the earlier analysis of 450 to 650 of the donors. An earlier analysis of fewer than 750 of the donors classified V segments as functional when productive rearrangements were above 56.7% and as segregating when the standard deviation between donors was above 5%. A statistical classification framework was built to diagnose cytomegalovirus status from the catalog of TCR beta chain sequences. In a later analysis, V and J genes were assigned by comparing TCR nucleotide sequences against IMGT/GENE-DB human TR gene sequences. In a later analysis, CDR3 sequences and most-parsimonious VDJ recombination scenarios were assigned using the TCRdist pipeline. In a later analysis, every TCR beta chain was defined by the combination of its CDR3 amino acid sequence and its V-gene family, and reads without a unique V-gene family were dropped. In a later analysis, 450 to 600 highly shared, low-generation-probability nucleotide sequences were removed to address suspected cross-contamination and a sequencing artifact. In a later analysis, a clonal expansion index for each public chain was calculated from normalized within-repertoire ranks of inferred template counts. In a later analysis, generation probabilities were computed with a VDJ recombination model fitted to out-of-frame rearrangements, and the resulting probabilities were checked against IGoR. In a later analysis, hypergeometric tests were used to score TCR-TCR, TCR-HLA and TCR-CMV co-occurrence, with a repertoire-size bias correction applied to TCR pairs. To estimate false discovery rates, a later analysis permuted the HLA or CMV assignments 20 times. In a later analysis, co-occurring TCRs were grouped with DBSCAN, and TCRdist sequence similarity was added when clustering was performed within HLA-allele-positive subsets. For co-occurrence clustering, repertoires with fewer than 30,000 or more than 120,000 public chains were excluded, along with roughly 5 repertoires with anomalous nucleotide sharing. TCRdb carries this immuneACCESS record with in-frame sequences only. Its versions omit some clonotypes, under half of them owing to an unresolved V gene in the studies checked, with the rest unexplained. D and trimming come from the DNA, and the V and J calls and clone size come from that table. The sample contains over 150,000 clones, 77% of them found a single time. The top ten constitute 7.4% of the sample.

The cohort comprised hundreds of healthy bone marrow donors. At the time of sampling, every cohort member was nominally healthy, though immune exposures that went unrecorded were likely present. The donor was CMV seropositive and belonged to the group of about 290 seropositive cohort members. Each donor provided a peripheral blood sample, and peripheral blood mononuclear cells were used for TCR beta sequencing. The Qiagen DNeasy Blood Extraction Kit was used to extract genomic DNA from the blood cell samples. V is clipped by 6 bases and J by 7 bases, and the sequence between their germline boundaries is 12 bases long. Inclusive of the bounding cysteine and phenylalanine, the CDR3 is 13 residues long. Only the CDR3 part of the read is kept: 39 bases, read in frame from the first base. Sequences SNHLY (CDR1) and FYNNEI (CDR2) are obtained from the germline V gene.

Sequenced material: PBMCs. This clonotype originated in a male donor in good health and CMV-seropositive. The chain employs TRBV2 and TRBJ2-2; no D gene can be assigned with confidence. The DNA is as follows: TGTGCCAGCAGGCCAACAGTCTACGGGGAGCTGTTTTTT. Translation gives CASRPTVYGELFF.